A single sample is the source of the 9 T cell receptor beta chains below, sequenced in a study of shared clonotypes between healthy human individuals. CD8 cells regarded as naive lacked CD45RO, were positively chosen for CCR7, and omitted terminally differentiated effector memory CD45RA+ cells. Sequencing was performed with immunoSEQ multiplex PCR; in TCRdb, only in-frame clones are kept and a portion is missing. Of roughly 770,000 clones detected, 95% to 97% appear once; the ten largest clones hold about 0.25%. Material for sequencing was naive CD8+ T cells sorted from blood. The receptors derive from a man aged 25-40 years in good health.

The chain combines TRBV5-5 with TRBJ1-2; TRBD1 is a possible D gene (6 bases). The CDR3 is 15 residues long. Germline V lookup: CDR1 SGHKS, CDR2 YYEKEE (reference sequence). Deletions cut 4 bases from V and 1 base from J, with 14 bases between. CDR3 nucleotide sequence: TGTGCCAGCAGCCCCGGGGGGGGCGGTAACTATGGCTACACCTTC. Amino acids: CASSPGGGGNYGYTF. The full variable domain, its missing parts supplied by reference TRBV5-5 and TRBJ1-2, is DAGVTQSPTHLIKTRGQQVTLRCSPISGHKSVSWYQQVLGQGPQFIFQYYEKEERGRGNFPDRFSARQFPNYSSELNVNALLLGDSALYLCASSPGGGGNYGYTFGSGTRLTVV.

The CDR3 bases are TGCGCCAGCAGCCATATAGGACTGGGGTCTAGCACAGATACGCAGTATTTT. Translating it yields CASSHIGLGSSTDTQYF. The chain combines TRBV4-1 with TRBJ2-3, with a possible D match to TRBD2 (5 bases). Between the trimmed V and J ends, which lost 3 bases and 0 bases, there was a span of 16 bases. The CDR3 totals 17 residues. Germline V gene data show CDR1 as MGHRA and CDR2 as YSYEKL.

The genes are TRBV4-1 and TRBJ2-7; 7 nucleotides agree with TRBD1. Germline V gives CDR1 MGHRA, CDR2 YSYEKL. The CDR3 has 16 residues. The V gene end was trimmed by 4 bases and the J gene end by 5 bases; junction bases not matched to a gene: 14. In nucleotides, the CDR3 is TGCGCCAGCAGCCTGATATGGGGAGCAGGGGGAAACGAGCAGTACTTC. This gives the protein CASSLIWGAGGNEQYF.

The V gene is TRBV7-2, the J gene TRBJ2-1, with a tentative D call TRBD2 (5 bases). CDR1 and CDR2 (germline): SGHTA, FQGNSA. Trimming left V 0 bases short and J 4 bases short, with 7 bases between. The CDR3 is made up of 14 amino acids. The CDR3 DNA reads TGTGCCAGCAGCTTAGCGGACTTATACAATGAGCAGTTCTTC. It is translated as CASSLADLYNEQFF. Using reference TRBV7-2 and TRBJ2-1 for the parts outside the CDR3, the full variable domain is GAGVSQSPSNKVTEKGKDVELRCDPISGHTALYWYRQSLGQGLEFLIYFQGNSAPDKSGLPSDRFSAERTGGSVSTLTIQRTQQEDSAVYLCASSLADLYNEQFFGPGTRLTVL.

The chain combines TRBV28 with TRBJ2-3; 7 bases match TRBD2. The CDR3 has 16 residues. V lost 5 bases to trimming and J lost 0 bases; unmatched junction nucleotides: 8. CDR1 and CDR2 from the germline V gene are MDHEN and SYDVKM. The CDR3 protein is CASSGASGSSTDTQYF. DNA of the CDR3: TGTGCCAGCAGTGGGGCTAGCGGATCAAGCACAGATACGCAGTATTTT.

This clone was recorded once. This rearrangement joins TRBV4-3 to TRBJ1-3, with D maybe TRBD1 (5 bases). Deletions cut 5 bases from V and 0 bases from J, with 8 bases between. The germline gives CDR1 LGHNA, CDR2 YSLEER. The CDR3 spans 14 residues. Written as DNA, the CDR3 is TGCGCCAGCAGCTACAGGATCTCTGGAAACACCATATATTTT. Translation: CASSYRISGNTIYF.

About this clone itself: Other DNA sequences in the sample encode the same CDR3. The rearrangement links TRBV5-1 to TRBJ2-1, with TRBD1 matching 10 bases. Losses at the gene ends were 3 bases for V and 2 bases for J; bases not matched to a gene: 2. The CDR3 consists of 15 residues. CDR1 is SGHRS and CDR2 is YFSETQ in the germline V gene. The DNA of the CDR3 is TGCGCCAGCAGCTCAGGACAGGGGGCCTACAATGAGCAGTTCTTC. Encoded protein: CASSSGQGAYNEQFF.

The genes are TRBV6-5 and TRBJ2-5; D is undetermined. The germline V gene has CDR1 MNHEY and CDR2 SVGAGI. CDR3 length: 12 amino acids. The V end was cut by 6 bases, the J end by 3 bases, with 8 bases between. The CDR3 nucleotides are TGTGCCAGCAGATCGCTCGAAGAGACCCAGTACTTC. It codes for CASRSLEETQYF.

The V and J genes are TRBV5-4 and TRBJ2-6; 11 bases are shared with TRBD1. Per germline, CDR1 SGHNT and CDR2 YYREEE (reference sequence). There are 16 residues in the CDR3. Unmatched junction bases numbered 5, after V lost 8 bases and J lost 1 base. The CDR3 nucleotides read TGTGCCAGTGCCGGGACAGGGGGATCTGGGGCCAACGTCCTGACTTTC. Residues: CASAGTGGSGANVLTF.